This record concerns one TCR beta chain sequence. The antigen is undetermined. Libraries were prepared by immunoSEQ multiplex PCR; TCRdb keeps only in-frame clonotypes and omits some of them. The sample holds approximately 340,000 clones; approximately 84% are singletons and the top ten take about 3.3%. Trimming pared 4 bases from V and 1 base from J, leaving 9 bases between. The CDR3 is 14 residues long. Germline V gene sequence: CDR1 MNHEY, CDR2 SMNVEV (reference sequence). The data were taken from a study of Ad26.COV2.S vaccination and SARS-CoV-2 variants. The overall study: Enrollment placed the donor in the COV1001 Ad26.COV2.S trial arm.

Findings and limits, study-wide: Individuals receiving vaccine had higher spike-specific TCR breadth than placebo recipients did.

The treatment: around 19 received Ad26.COV2.S at low or high dose, single or two shots; roughly five received placebo; per-sample allocation not given. Samples were taken on day 63 after the first vaccine or placebo injection. An 18-55-year-old adult in Boston served as donor. This receptor was obtained from a person between 18 and 65 years old who received the Ad26.COV2.S COVID-19 vaccine or a placebo. V and J are TRBV27 and TRBJ2-3; TRBD1 is a possible D gene (5 bases). This specimen consisted of peripheral blood, obtained in a trial of Ad26.COV2.S vaccine versus placebo. CDR3 DNA: TGTGCCAGCAGTTCGCCCAGGGGCACAGATACGCAGTATTTT. Translating gives CASSSPRGTDTQYF.